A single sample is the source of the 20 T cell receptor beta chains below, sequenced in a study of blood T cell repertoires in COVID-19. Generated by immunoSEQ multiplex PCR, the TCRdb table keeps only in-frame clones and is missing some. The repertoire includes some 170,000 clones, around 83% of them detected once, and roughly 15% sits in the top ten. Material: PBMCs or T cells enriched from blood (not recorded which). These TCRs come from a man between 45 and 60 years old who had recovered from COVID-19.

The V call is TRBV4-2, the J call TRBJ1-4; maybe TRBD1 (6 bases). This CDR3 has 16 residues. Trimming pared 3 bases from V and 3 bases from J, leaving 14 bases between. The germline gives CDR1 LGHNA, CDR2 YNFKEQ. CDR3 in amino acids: CASSHVGQTSNEKLFF. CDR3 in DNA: TGTGCCAGCAGCCATGTTGGACAGACGTCTAATGAAAAACTGTTTTTT.

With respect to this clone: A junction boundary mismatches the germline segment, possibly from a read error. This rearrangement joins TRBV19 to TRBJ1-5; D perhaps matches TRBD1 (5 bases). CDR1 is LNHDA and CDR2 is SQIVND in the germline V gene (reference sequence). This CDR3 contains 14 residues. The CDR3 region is CASRIAGGGQPQHF. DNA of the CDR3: TGTGCCAGTAGAATAGCGGGGGGTGGACAGCCCCAGCATTTT.

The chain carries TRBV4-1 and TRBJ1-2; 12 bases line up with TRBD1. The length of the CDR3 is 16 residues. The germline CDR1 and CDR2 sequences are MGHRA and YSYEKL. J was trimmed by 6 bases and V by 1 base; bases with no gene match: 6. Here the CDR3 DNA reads TGCGCCAGCAGCCAAGCCGGGACAGGGGGCGTGGATGGCTACACCTTC. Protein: CASSQAGTGGVDGYTF.

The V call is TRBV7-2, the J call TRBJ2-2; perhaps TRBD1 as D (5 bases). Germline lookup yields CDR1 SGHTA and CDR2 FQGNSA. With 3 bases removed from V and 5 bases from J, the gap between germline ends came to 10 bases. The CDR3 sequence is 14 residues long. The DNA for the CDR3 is TGTGCCAGCAGCTTTGCAGGGTTTACCGGGGAGCTGTTTTTT. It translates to CASSFAGFTGELFF.

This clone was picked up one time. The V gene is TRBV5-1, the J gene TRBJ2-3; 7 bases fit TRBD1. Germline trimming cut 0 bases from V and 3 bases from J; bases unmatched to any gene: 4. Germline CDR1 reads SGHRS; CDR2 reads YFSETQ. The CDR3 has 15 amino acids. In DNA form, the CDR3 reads TGCGCCAGCAGCTTGGACAGGGGTTTTACAGATACGCAGTATTTT. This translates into CASSLDRGFTDTQYF. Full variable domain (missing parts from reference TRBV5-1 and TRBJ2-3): KAGVTQTPRYLIKTRGQQVTLSCSPISGHRSVSWYQQTPGQGLQFLFEYFSETQRNKGNFPGRFSGRQFSNSRSEMNVSTLELGDSALYLCASSLDRGFTDTQYFGPGTRLTVL.

CDR3 loop: CASSQELGVYGYTF. For the CDR3, the DNA is TGTGCCAGCAGCCAAGAGCTGGGCGTCTATGGCTACACCTTC. V gene TRBV3-1 (or the pseudogene TRBV3-2) combines with J gene TRBJ1-2; D remains unclear. This CDR3 region has 14 residues. Germline V lookup: CDR1 LGHDT, CDR2 YNNKEL (reference sequence). V was pared by 0 bases and J by 4 bases, with 9 bases between.

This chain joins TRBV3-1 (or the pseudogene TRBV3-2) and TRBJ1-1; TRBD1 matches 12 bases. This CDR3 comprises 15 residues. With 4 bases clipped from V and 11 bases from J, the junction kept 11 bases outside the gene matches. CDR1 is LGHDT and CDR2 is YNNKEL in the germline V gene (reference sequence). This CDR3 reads CASSPRMGQGAVAFF. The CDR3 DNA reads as TGTGCCAGCAGCCCACGGATGGGACAGGGGGCTGTGGCTTTCTTT.

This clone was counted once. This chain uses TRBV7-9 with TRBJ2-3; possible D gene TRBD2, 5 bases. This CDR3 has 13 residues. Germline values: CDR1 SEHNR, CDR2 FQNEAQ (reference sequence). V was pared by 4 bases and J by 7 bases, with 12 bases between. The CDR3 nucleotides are TGTGCCAGCAGCTCCGGCGGACTGAATACGCAGTATTTT. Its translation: CASSSGGLNTQYF.

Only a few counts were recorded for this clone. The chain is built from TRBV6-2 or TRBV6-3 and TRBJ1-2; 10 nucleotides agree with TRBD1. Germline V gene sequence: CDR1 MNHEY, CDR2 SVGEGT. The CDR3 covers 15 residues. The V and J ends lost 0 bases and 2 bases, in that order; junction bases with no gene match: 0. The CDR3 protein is CASSYSTGGNYGYTF. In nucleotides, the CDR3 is TGTGCCAGCAGTTACTCGACAGGGGGCAACTATGGCTACACCTTC.

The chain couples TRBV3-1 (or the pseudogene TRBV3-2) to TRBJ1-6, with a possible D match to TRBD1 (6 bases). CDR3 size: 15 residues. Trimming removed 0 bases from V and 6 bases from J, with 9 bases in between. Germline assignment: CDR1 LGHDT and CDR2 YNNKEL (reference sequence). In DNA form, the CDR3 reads TGTGCCAGCAGCCAAGATCAGGGGCCTAATTCACCCCTCCACTTT. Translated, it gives CASSQDQGPNSPLHF.

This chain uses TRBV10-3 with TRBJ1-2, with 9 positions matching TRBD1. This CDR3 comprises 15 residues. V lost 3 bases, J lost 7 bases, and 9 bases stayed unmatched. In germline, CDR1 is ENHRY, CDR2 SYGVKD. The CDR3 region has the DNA TGTGCCATCAGTGACCGAGACAGGGGGAGTGGTGGCTACACCTTC. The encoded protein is CAISDRDRGSGGYTF.

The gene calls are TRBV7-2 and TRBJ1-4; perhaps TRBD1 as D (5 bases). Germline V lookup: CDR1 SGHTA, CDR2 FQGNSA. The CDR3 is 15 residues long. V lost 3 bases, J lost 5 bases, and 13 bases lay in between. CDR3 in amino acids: CASSFSGTVNEKLFF. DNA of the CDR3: TGTGCCAGCAGCTTTTCCGGGACTGTAAATGAAAAACTGTTTTTT.

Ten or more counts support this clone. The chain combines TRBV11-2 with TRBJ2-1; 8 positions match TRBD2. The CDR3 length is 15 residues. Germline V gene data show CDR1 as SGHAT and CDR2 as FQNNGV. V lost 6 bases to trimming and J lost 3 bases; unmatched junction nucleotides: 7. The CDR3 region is CASRAGRGRYNEQFF. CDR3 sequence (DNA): TGTGCCAGCAGGGCCGGGAGGGGACGCTACAATGAGCAGTTCTTC.

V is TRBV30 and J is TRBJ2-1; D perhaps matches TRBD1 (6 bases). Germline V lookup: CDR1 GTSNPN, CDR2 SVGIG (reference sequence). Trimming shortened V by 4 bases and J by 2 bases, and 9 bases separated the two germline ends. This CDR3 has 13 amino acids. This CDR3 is CAWNQGTYNEQFF. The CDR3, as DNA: TGTGCCTGGAACCAGGGGACCTACAATGAGCAGTTCTTC.

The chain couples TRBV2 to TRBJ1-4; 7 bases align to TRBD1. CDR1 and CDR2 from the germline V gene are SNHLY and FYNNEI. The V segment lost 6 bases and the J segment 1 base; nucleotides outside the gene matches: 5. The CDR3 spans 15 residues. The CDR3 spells CASSRQGLTNEKLFF. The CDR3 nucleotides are TGTGCCAGCAGCAGACAGGGCCTAACTAATGAAAAACTGTTTTTT.

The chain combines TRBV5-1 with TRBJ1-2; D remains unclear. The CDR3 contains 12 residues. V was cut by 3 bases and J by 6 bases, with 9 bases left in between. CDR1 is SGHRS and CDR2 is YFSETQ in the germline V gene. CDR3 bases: TGCGCCAGCAGCTCGGACGGGAATGGCTACACCTTC. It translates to CASSSDGNGYTF.

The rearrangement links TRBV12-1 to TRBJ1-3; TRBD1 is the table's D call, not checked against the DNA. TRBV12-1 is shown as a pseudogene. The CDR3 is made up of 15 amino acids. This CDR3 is CASSPQDSSGNTIYF. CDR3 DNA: TGTGCCAGCAGCCCCCAGGACAGCTCTGGAAACACCATATATTTT.

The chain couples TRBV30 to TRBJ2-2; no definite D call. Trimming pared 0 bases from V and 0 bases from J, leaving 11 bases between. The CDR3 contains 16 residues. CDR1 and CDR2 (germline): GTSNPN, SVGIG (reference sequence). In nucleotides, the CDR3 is TGTGCCTGGAGTGTACTTAGCCTTCCGAACACCGGGGAGCTGTTTTTT. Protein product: CAWSVLSLPNTGELFF.

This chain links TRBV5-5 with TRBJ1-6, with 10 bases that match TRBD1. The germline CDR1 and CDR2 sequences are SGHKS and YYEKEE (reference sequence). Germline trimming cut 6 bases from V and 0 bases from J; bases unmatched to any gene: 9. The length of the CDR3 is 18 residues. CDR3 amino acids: CASNLEGQGSSYNSPLHF. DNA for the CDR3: TGTGCCAGCAACCTCGAGGGACAGGGGAGCTCCTATAATTCACCCCTCCACTTT.

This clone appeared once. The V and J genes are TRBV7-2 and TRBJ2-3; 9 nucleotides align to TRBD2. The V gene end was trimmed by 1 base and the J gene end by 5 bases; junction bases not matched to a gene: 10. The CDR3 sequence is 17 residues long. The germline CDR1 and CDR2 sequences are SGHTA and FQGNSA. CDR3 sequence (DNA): TGTGCCAGCAGCTTAGTGTTTGGCGGGGGGGTACAAGATACGCAGTATTTT. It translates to CASSLVFGGGVQDTQYF.